The following is a T cell receptor beta chain sequence with its context. The germline gives CDR1 SGHRS, CDR2 YFSETQ. V was shortened by 2 bases and J by 5 bases, with 13 bases between the two germline ends. This CDR3 comprises 14 residues. This entry is derived from a study of blood T cell repertoires in COVID-19. The wider study: Acute and convalescent COVID-19 samples came from the United States, Italy and Spain. PBMCs, B-cell-depleted T cells, or T cells provided the cDNA or gDNA that made up the material.

Per the original data handling: Amplification of reference gene primers was used by the study to estimate nucleated cell counts. Clones were read by immunoSEQ multiplex PCR, and TCRdb kept only the in-frame ones, dropping some. V, J and clone size derive from that table, while D and trimming were established from the DNA sequence. The sample consists of approximately 210,000 clones, about 92% of them appearing once. V and J are TRBV5-1 and TRBJ1-2, with a tentative D call TRBD1 (5 bases). The TCR was taken from a man under 40 with acute or convalescent COVID-19. Sample: peripheral blood. CDR3 sequence: CASSLKQAPYGYTF. In DNA form, the CDR3 reads TGCGCCAGCAGCTTAAAACAGGCCCCATATGGCTACACCTTC.